This T cell receptor beta chain was found in a study of shared clonotypes between healthy human individuals. Overall study results and limits: Memory subsets had estimated richness that was generally smaller than that of naive subsets.

This table comes from immunoSEQ multiplex PCR, and its TCRdb copy is limited to in-frame clones, with some not included. Of some 2,100,000 clones in the sample, under 97% are singletons; the top ten hold over 0.1%. Concerning this clone: As yet, its antigen is unknown.

Trimming left V 5 bases short and J 2 bases short, with 10 bases between. Germline values: CDR1 MNHNS, CDR2 SASEGT. CDR3 size: 14 residues. The sequenced material came from naive CD4+ T cells sorted from blood. The subset was: CD45RA+ positively selected. This clonotype was sampled from a man between 18 and 29 years old in good health. V usage is TRBV6-1 and J usage is TRBJ1-5, with D unclear. This chain's CDR3 is CASSLGGGNQPQHF. The CDR3 nucleotides are TGTGCCAGCAGTCTGGGAGGAGGCAATCAGCCCCAGCATTTT.